Shown below are 30 T cell receptor beta chains from a single sample sequenced in a study of identical twins. TCRdb processed the 5' RACE reads anew with MiXCR; each CDR3 protein has one entry. The sample records 450,000 or so distinct CDR3 sequences, about 24% being singletons. This same sample was also taken into another study, of T cells expressing NK-cell markers.

Sequenced input: CD4+ T cells sorted from blood. The receptors were gathered from a woman under 30 in good health.

The V call is TRBV5-1, the J call TRBJ2-3; 8 positions match TRBD2. CDR1 is SGHRS, CDR2 YFSETQ, per germline. This CDR3 has 17 amino acids. Trimming at V came to 4 bases and at J to 1 base, leaving 11 bases not matched to a gene. DNA of the CDR3: TGCGCCAGCAGCCCCTCGGGACTAGTCCTACGCACAGATACGCAGTATTTT. It specifies CASSPSGLVLRTDTQYF.

A few counts support this clonotype. V gene TRBV5-6 combines with J gene TRBJ2-2; D unresolved. The germline V and J ends were trimmed by 1 base and 1 base, with 8 bases remaining between them. Germline CDR1 is SGHDT and CDR2 is YYEEEE. The length of the CDR3 is 15 residues. The CDR3 DNA follows: TGTGCCAGCAGCTTGTCACAGATGAACACCGGGGAGCTGTTTTTT. Its protein product is CASSLSQMNTGELFF.

This chain joins TRBV12-3 or TRBV12-4 and TRBJ1-1; D remains ambiguous. The V end lost 4 bases, the J end lost 3 bases, and 6 bases lay between the germline ends. The CDR3 loop spans 12 amino acids. As DNA, the CDR3 is TGTGCCAGCAGTTCCCCCGACACTGAAGCTTTCTTT. Translating it yields CASSSPDTEAFF.

The chain uses TRBV12-3 or TRBV12-4 and TRBJ2-1; 10 positions agree with TRBD2. This CDR3 comprises 17 residues. With V trimmed by 3 bases and J by 4 bases, 9 bases remained unmatched. The CDR3, as DNA: TGTGCCAGCAGTTTTAGGGGTGGACTAGCGGCTTACAATGAGCAGTTCTTC. Its protein is CASSFRGGLAAYNEQFF.

In DNA, the CDR3 is TGTGCCAGCAGCCCCCTAGCCAGGGAGACCCAGTACTTC. It encodes CASSPLARETQYF. The chain combines TRBV7-9 with TRBJ2-5; D is perhaps TRBD2 (5 bases). Looked up from germline, CDR1 is SEHNR and CDR2 is FQNEAQ (reference sequence). The CDR3 loop spans 13 amino acids. Trimming left V 5 bases short and J 5 bases short, with 12 bases between. Looking up the rest from reference TRBV7-9 and TRBJ2-5 gives the full variable domain: DTGVSQNPRHKITKRGQNVTFRCDPISEHNRLYWYRQTLGQGPEFLTYFQNEAQLEKSRLLSDRFSAERPKGSFSTLEIQRTEQGDSAMYLCASSPLARETQYFGPGTRLLVL.

The CDR3 DNA follows: TGTGCCAGTACCGGGGACAGGGGGGCTCGGACTAACACCGGGGAGCTGTTTTTT. This codes for CASTGDRGARTNTGELFF. The genes are TRBV6-2 or TRBV6-3 and TRBJ2-2, with 11 positions matching TRBD1. The germline V gene has CDR1 MNHEY and CDR2 SVGEGT. Unmatched junction bases numbered 14, after V lost 9 bases and J lost 2 bases. The CDR3 has 18 amino acids.

There are a few counts of this clonotype. The gene calls are TRBV5-1 and TRBJ2-2; either TRBD1 or TRBD2 may fit D (5 bases each). Germline lookup yields CDR1 SGHRS and CDR2 YFSETQ. V was clipped by 8 bases and J by 0 bases, with 11 bases between them. There are 14 residues in the CDR3. The CDR3 DNA is TGCGCCAGTCTCGGGACCCCGAACACCGGGGAGCTGTTTTTT. Translating it yields CASLGTPNTGELFF.

This clonotype was observed a few times. This chain links TRBV3-1 with TRBJ2-1; possibly TRBD1 for D (6 bases). Germline-derived CDR1 and CDR2 are LGHDT and YNNKEL (reference sequence). Trimming stripped 5 bases from V and 4 bases from J, with 12 bases between. The CDR3 extends over 14 amino acids. CDR3 DNA sequence: TGTGCCAGCAGCTTCGAAGGGGGATACAATGAGCAGTTCTTC. Translated: CASSFEGGYNEQFF.

This clonotype came up a few times. This sequence joins TRBV10-3 and TRBJ1-5; D possibly corresponds to TRBD1 (5 bases). Trimming shortened V by 9 bases and J by 4 bases, and 13 bases separated the two germline ends. The germline V gene has CDR1 ENHRY and CDR2 SYGVKD. This CDR3 has 13 residues. DNA for the CDR3: TGTGCCATTGAGCAGGGACCTAATCAGCCCCAGCATTTT. It specifies CAIEQGPNQPQHF.

This clonotype has more than one count but fewer than ten. The rearrangement uses TRBV6-2 or TRBV6-3 and TRBJ1-2; 11 nucleotides align to TRBD1. V lost 5 bases, J lost 3 bases, and 8 bases stayed unmatched. The CDR3 is 16 amino acids. CDR1 and CDR2 from the germline V gene are MNHEY and SVGEGT. CDR3 DNA sequence: TGTGCCAGCAGTCGAGGAGGACAGGGGGCATACTATGGCTACACCTTC. It encodes CASSRGGQGAYYGYTF.

This clonotype was counted only a few times. The chain uses TRBV5-1 and TRBJ1-1; 8 bases are shared with TRBD1. CDR1 is SGHRS and CDR2 is YFSETQ in the germline V gene. Trimming at V came to 6 bases and at J to 3 bases, leaving 4 bases not matched to a gene. The CDR3 length is 13 residues. The CDR3 coding sequence is TGCGCCAGCACCTTACAGGGGGACACTGAAGCTTTCTTT. This translates into CASTLQGDTEAFF.

This clonotype was seen only a few times. V is TRBV5-6 and J is TRBJ2-6; no clear D gene. Germline CDR1 and CDR2: SGHDT and YYEEEE. There are 15 residues in the CDR3. The V and J ends lost 4 bases and 0 bases respectively, with 8 bases between them. CDR3 bases: TGTGCCAGCAGCCCTCAGCTCTCTGGGGCCAACGTCCTGACTTTC. It is translated as CASSPQLSGANVLTF.

The chain links TRBV30 to TRBJ2-3, with D perhaps TRBD2 (6 bases). Trimming removed 1 base at V and 5 bases at J, with 13 bases between. In germline, CDR1 is GTSNPN, CDR2 SVGIG (reference sequence). CDR3 size: 14 residues. The CDR3 sequence: CAWSDWPGGDTQYF. CDR3 coding DNA: TGTGCCTGGAGTGACTGGCCCGGGGGAGATACGCAGTATTTT.

The J gene is TRBJ2-5, the V gene TRBV7-8, with D perhaps TRBD1 (5 bases). Germline V lookup: CDR1 SGHVS, CDR2 FQNEAQ. The ends were cut back, 5 bases at V and 5 bases at J, with 9 bases in the middle. CDR3 length: 12 amino acids. CDR3: CASSQSGETQYF. For the CDR3, the DNA is TGTGCCAGCAGCCAATCAGGGGAGACCCAGTACTTC.

This clonotype has more than one count but fewer than ten. This chain uses TRBV5-1 with TRBJ2-5; no reliable D call. Trimming removed 2 bases from V and 4 bases from J, with 9 bases in between. The CDR3 covers 13 residues. Germline values: CDR1 SGHRS, CDR2 YFSETQ. The CDR3 nucleotides read TGCGCCAGCAGCTTCCCAGGATTAGAGACCCAGTACTTC. Its protein product is CASSFPGLETQYF.

This clonotype came up a few times. The rearrangement links TRBV5-1 to TRBJ2-1, with D tentatively TRBD2 (6 bases). The CDR3 totals 16 residues. Germline V lookup: CDR1 SGHRS, CDR2 YFSETQ. V lost 4 bases and J 4 bases, leaving 18 bases between the germline ends. CDR3 amino acids: CASSPGESGRYNEQFF. The CDR3 DNA follows: TGCGCCAGCAGCCCGGGGGAGAGTGGAAGGTACAATGAGCAGTTCTTC.

This clonotype was counted between two and nine times. The chain combines TRBV29-1 with TRBJ2-1; 10 nucleotides line up with TRBD1. V was clipped by 0 bases and J by 3 bases; unmatched bases: 5. Germline V gives CDR1 SQVTM, CDR2 ANQGSEA. The CDR3 runs to 16 residues. CDR3 in amino acids: CSVEDRRTGGYNEQFF. DNA for the CDR3: TGCAGCGTTGAAGATCGGAGGACAGGGGGCTACAATGAGCAGTTCTTC.

This clonotype was seen a few times. This chain uses TRBV6-5 with TRBJ1-1; 7 bases fit TRBD1. Germline V CDR1 and CDR2: MNHEY, SVGAGI. The CDR3 totals 13 residues. J lost 5 bases, V lost 2 bases, and 2 bases had no gene match. The CDR3 region has the DNA TGTGCCAGCAGTTACAGGGGGCTTACTGAAGCTTTCTTT. This sequence encodes CASSYRGLTEAFF.

This clonotype appeared many times. The chain couples TRBV5-1 to TRBJ2-2; D gene ambiguous. The CDR3 totals 13 residues. Trimming stripped 6 bases from V and 0 bases from J, with 6 bases between. Germline assignment: CDR1 SGHRS and CDR2 YFSETQ. CDR3 nucleotide sequence: TGCGCCAGCAAATTAACGAACACCGGGGAGCTGTTTTTT. This encodes CASKLTNTGELFF.

This clonotype was counted a few times. The chain employs TRBV29-1 and TRBJ2-5, with D uncertain. V was clipped by 4 bases and J by 5 bases, with 11 bases between them. Germline CDR1 and CDR2: SQVTM and ANQGSEA. This CDR3 is 12 amino acids long. DNA for the CDR3: TGCAGCGTTGGGCCTTCTGGGGAGACCCAGTACTTC. Its protein product is CSVGPSGETQYF.

This clonotype was found a few times. The chain recombines TRBV5-4 with TRBJ1-2; D not resolved. Trimming took 0 bases from V and 4 from J, leaving 10 bases between them. This CDR3 has 14 amino acids. Looked up from germline, CDR1 is SGHNT and CDR2 is YYREEE (reference sequence). Written as DNA, the CDR3 is TGTGCCAGCAGCTTGGAAGGGCTTTCCTATGGCTACACCTTC. It codes for CASSLEGLSYGYTF.

This clonotype was found a few times. The V gene is TRBV5-5, the J gene TRBJ2-5; D unresolved. Per the germline V gene, CDR1 is SGHKS and CDR2 is YYEKEE (reference sequence). V lost 3 bases to trimming and J lost 3 bases, with 15 bases between them. This CDR3 has 15 amino acids. The DNA of the CDR3 is TGTGCCAGCAGCTGGGGATTCTATCTGGAAGAGACCCAGTACTTC. Its protein is CASSWGFYLEETQYF.

There are a few counts of this clonotype. The chain has TRBV5-1 and TRBJ2-7; 8 bases align to TRBD1. Germline loops: CDR1 SGHRS, CDR2 YFSETQ. The CDR3 spans 14 residues. Trimming at V came to 4 bases and at J to 5 bases, leaving 8 bases not matched to a gene. DNA of the CDR3: TGCGCCAGCAGCCTACGGACAGGGTGGAACGAGCAGTACTTC. Translation: CASSLRTGWNEQYF.

The V and J genes are TRBV6-2 or TRBV6-3 and TRBJ2-2; the match to TRBD2 covers 7 bases. Germline V gives CDR1 MNHEY, CDR2 SVGEGT. CDR3 length: 16 amino acids. V shed 6 bases, J shed 7 bases, and the junction held 14 bases outside the gene matches. CDR3 in DNA: TGTGCCAGCAGCCGACTGGGCGGGAGACATCACGGGGAGCTGTTTTTT. Translating it yields CASSRLGGRHHGELFF.

V and J are TRBV12-3 or TRBV12-4 and TRBJ1-2; D remains unclear. This CDR3 has 12 residues. V was pared by 6 bases and J by 7 bases, with 12 bases between. The CDR3 loop reads CASRKNLAGYTF. As DNA, the CDR3 is TGTGCCAGCAGGAAAAACTTGGCTGGCTACACCTTC.

The genes are TRBV20-1 and TRBJ2-1; D may be TRBD2 (6 bases). Germline V lookup: CDR1 DFQATT, CDR2 SNEGSKA (reference sequence). There are 14 residues in the CDR3. V lost 6 bases and J 2 bases, leaving 14 bases between the germline ends. The CDR3 DNA follows: TGCAGTGCCGCGGGACCCCTAACCTACAATGAGCAGTTCTTC. It specifies CSAAGPLTYNEQFF.

The chain joins TRBV20-1 to TRBJ2-7; perhaps D is TRBD1 or TRBD2 (5 bases each). Looked up from germline, CDR1 is DFQATT and CDR2 is SNEGSKA (reference sequence). Trimming removed 4 bases from V and 2 bases from J, with 12 bases in between. This CDR3 has 13 residues. This CDR3 is CSANRDGPYEQYF. CDR3 coding DNA: TGCAGTGCTAACCGGGACGGTCCCTACGAGCAGTACTTC.

V gene TRBV6-1 combines with J gene TRBJ2-7, with D unresolved. Germline V gene data show CDR1 as MNHNS and CDR2 as SASEGT. Trimming pared 5 bases from V and 5 bases from J, leaving 10 bases between. This CDR3 comprises 12 residues. The CDR3 spells CASSQSWNEQYF. CDR3 nucleotides: TGTGCCAGCAGTCAAAGCTGGAACGAGCAGTACTTC.

At least ten counts were recorded for this clonotype. The chain couples TRBV29-1 to TRBJ2-1; weak D call: TRBD2 (6 bases). Germline V lookup: CDR1 SQVTM, CDR2 ANQGSEA. Trimming pared 4 bases from V and 2 bases from J, leaving 9 bases between. There are 13 residues in the CDR3. In nucleotides, the CDR3 is TGCAGCGTTGCTAGCGAACCCTACAATGAGCAGTTCTTC. It is translated as CSVASEPYNEQFF.

The chain has TRBV9 and TRBJ2-3; no clear D. Trimming took 2 bases from V and 0 from J, leaving 7 bases between them. In germline, CDR1 is SGDLS, CDR2 YYNGEE. The CDR3 extends over 14 amino acids. CDR3 residues: CASSVTISTDTQYF. The CDR3 coding sequence is TGTGCCAGCAGCGTTACAATTAGCACAGATACGCAGTATTTT.